This TCR beta chain was retrieved from a study of TIL therapy for anti-PD-1-resistant metastatic lung cancer. Overall study findings and caveats: The cohort had more treatment-naive, never-smoker and oncogene-addicted patients than typical.

This was the immunoSEQ v3 assay. Sequencing used immunoSEQ multiplex PCR; TCRdb keeps in-frame clones, though not all of them. Of approximately 87,000 clones in the sample, 65% were seen once. Time point noted: pre-treatment sample, taken before nivolumab and TIL therapy. Most excised metastases sampled were pleural nodules or supraclavicular lymph nodes. This clone has a handful of counts. Its antigen is not known. The CDR3 consists of 13 residues. V trimming: 3 bases; J trimming: 7 bases; junction bases outside the gene matches: 6. Looked up from germline, CDR1 is SGHRS and CDR2 is YFSETQ. Source: tumor tissue, taken at baseline. The chain combines TRBV5-1 with TRBJ2-7; TRBD1 matches at 8 bases. The sequence derives from a person aged 30 to 80 with non-small cell lung cancer. The CDR3 protein is CASSSDRGQEQYF. In DNA form, the CDR3 reads TGCGCCAGCAGCTCAGACAGGGGCCAGGAGCAGTACTTC.